The clone carrying this T cell receptor (beta chain) was seen a few times. Its antigen remains unidentified. This specimen includes other DNA sequences encoding the same CDR3. Generated by immunoSEQ multiplex PCR, the TCRdb table keeps only in-frame clones and is missing some. The sample comprises about 2.1 million clones, approximately 94% of which are singletons, and roughly 1.8% rests with the top ten. Naive CD8 cells were CD45RO-negative, positively selected for CCR7, excluding terminally differentiated effector memory CD45RA+ cells. This specimen belongs to a study of shared clonotypes between healthy human individuals. Study-wide context: A donor's plate count was three for CD4 naive and three for CD4 memory; CD8 naive had two and CD8 memory one. Study-wide findings and caveats: Shared across several donors were around 5% of the naive CD4 clonotypes.

The CDR3 is 11 residues long. V was clipped by 4 bases and J by 2 bases, with 3 bases between them. Germline V lookup: CDR1 SGHAT, CDR2 FQNNGV. The clonotype originates from a young man in good health. Some clones in this sample may be carry-over from other donors' samples. Sequencing was done on a sample of naive CD8+ T cells from PBMCs. The V and J genes are TRBV11-2 and TRBJ2-7; D is uncertain. CDR3 in DNA: TGTGCCAGCAGCTCCACCTACGAGCAGTACTTC. Amino acids: CASSSTYEQYF.